A selection of T cell receptor beta chains follows, all from one sample in a study of preoperative IRX-2 immunotherapy in early breast cancer. TCRdb's table, derived via immunoSEQ multiplex PCR, lists solely in-frame clones and lacks some. The repertoire holds roughly 93,000 clones, with 86% as singletons. Sequenced here: tumor tissue, sampled after IRX-2 immunotherapy. Every receptor here comes from a human donor with breast cancer. Both conserved end residues are part of each CDR3. The D gene is left open where the match is weak. For some rows the clone size is stated as once, few or many, or as a class when expanded; others skip it.

>NA|TRBJ1-3|NA|TRBV19
TGTACCAGCGTGAAGATCGGGACGCCCTCTGGAAACACCATATATTTT
CTSVKIGTPSGNTIYF
>NA|TRBJ2-3|NA|TRBV5-1
TGCGCCAGCAGCTTGGGACAGTTTTCTAGCACAGATACGCAGTATTTT
CASSLGQFSSTDTQYF
>NA|TRBJ2-6|NA|TRBV6-8
TGTGCCAGCAGTTACGGGTCTGGGGCCAACGTCCTGACTTTC
CASSYGSGANVLTF
>once|TRBJ2-7|TRBD2|TRBV6-8
TGTGCCAGCAGTACTTGGGCGGGAGGGCCGAGCTCCTACGAGCAGTACTTC
CASSTWAGGPSSYEQYF
>NA|TRBJ1-1|NA|TRBV14
TGTGCCAGCAGCCAAGGGGAGTCTCTCGGGGCTTTCTTT
CASSQGESLGAFF
>NA|TRBJ1-2|NA|TRBV6-8
TGTGCCGCCCGAATAGGGGTTGGAAGGGATGGCTACACCTTC
CAARIGVGRDGYTF
>NA|TRBJ2-6|NA|TRBV29-1
TGCAGCGTTGTGGCGGGGTCAGGGGCCAACGTCCTGACTTTC
CSVVAGSGANVLTF
>NA|TRBJ2-1|TRBD2|TRBV19
TGTGCCAGTAGTGTTCTAGCGGGGGGGAACAATGAGCAGTTCTTC
CASSVLAGGNNEQFF
>NA|TRBJ1-1|NA|TRBV19
TGTGCCAGTAGTATCGGCAGGCGATTCATGAACACTGAAGCTTTCTTT
CASSIGRRFMNTEAFF
>few|TRBJ2-1|NA|TRBV6-8
TGTGCCAGCAGTTACAGGGCCGGCGGGATGGATGAGCAGTTCTTC
CASSYRAGGMDEQFF
>NA|TRBJ1-5|TRBD1|TRBV30
TGTGCCTGGAGTGACCTTGGTGACAGGGGGAGCTATAGCAATCAGCCCCAGCATTTT
CAWSDLGDRGSYSNQPQHF
>NA|TRBJ2-2|NA|TRBV5-1
TGCGCCAGCAGCTTGGAAGCAAAGAGCAACACCGGGGAGCTGTTTTTT
CASSLEAKSNTGELFF
>NA|TRBJ1-3|NA|TRBV28
TGTGCCAGTTCAGCGGAGGGAAACACCATATATTTT
CASSAEGNTIYF
>NA|TRBJ1-4|NA|TRBV23-1
TGCGCCAGCAGCTTGCGGACAAGTGAAAAACTGTTTTTT
CASSLRTSEKLFF
>NA|TRBJ2-7|TRBD1|TRBV4-1
TGCGCCAGCAGCCAAAGATTGGGGCGGGACAGGGGGCCAAAGGGCCCAACCTACGAGCAGTACTTC
CASSQRLGRDRGPKGPTYEQYF
>NA|TRBJ1-1|NA|TRBV15
TGTGCCACCAGCACGAACCTTCGACGGAACACTGAAGCTTTCTTT
CATSTNLRRNTEAFF
>NA|TRBJ2-6|NA|TRBV19
TGTGCCAGTAGTAAGGGGAGGGGGACTGGGGCCAATGTCCTGACTTTC
CASSKGRGTGANVLTF
>NA|TRBJ2-3|NA|TRBV29-1
TGCAGCGTTGACCGGGCCCGCGGCACAGATACGCAGTATTTT
CSVDRARGTDTQYF
>NA|TRBJ1-1|NA|TRBV1
TGCGCCAGCAGCCAGACAGGGGGTAGTGGCACTGAAGCTTTCTTT
CASSQTGGSGTEAFF
>NA|TRBJ2-6|NA|TRBV2
TGTGCCAGCAGTGGACAGGCTGTTTTTGGGGCCAACGTCCTGACTTTC
CASSGQAVFGANVLTF
>NA|TRBJ1-4|TRBD1|TRBV6-8
TGTGCCATCGGGGGCGGGACAGGGGGTGAAAAACTGTTTTTT
CAIGGGTGGEKLFF
>NA|TRBJ1-1|NA|TRBV2
TGTGCCAGCCGGCGATTTATGAACACTGAAGCTTTCTTT
CASRRFMNTEAFF
>NA|TRBJ1-2|NA|TRBV29-1
TGCAGCGTTCAGTATGGGGGGATCTTCTACACCTTC
CSVQYGGIFYTF
>once|TRBJ1-1|NA|TRBV19
TGTGCCAGTATTCCGGGAGTAAGGGGCACTGAAGCTTTCTTT
CASIPGVRGTEAFF
>once|TRBJ1-4|NA|TRBV10-3
TGTGCCATCAGTGAGTCGACGATGCGGGGGGCAACTAATGAAAAACTGTTTTTT
CAISESTMRGATNEKLFF
>NA|TRBJ2-7|NA|TRBV30
TGTGCCTGGAGTAAAAGGACGGTTGGCTACGAGCAGTACTTC
CAWSKRTVGYEQYF
>NA|TRBJ1-2|NA|TRBV19
TGTGCCAGTAGTAGAATCGCCGACGGCCACTATGGCTACACCTTC
CASSRIADGHYGYTF
>NA|TRBJ2-7|TRBD1|TRBV7-4
TGTGCCAGCCTCTTACAGGGGTCCTACGAGCAGTACTTC
CASLLQGSYEQYF
>NA|TRBJ2-7|TRBD1|TRBV28
TGTGCCAGCCAAGACAGGGAAGTGTGGACCTACGAGCAGTACTTC
CASQDREVWTYEQYF
>NA|TRBJ1-2|NA|TRBV19
TGTGCCAGTAGAACCACCCCAGGGTTTGGCTACACCTTC
CASRTTPGFGYTF
>NA|TRBJ1-1|NA|TRBV29-1
TGCAGCGTTTATCATATGAACACTGAAGCTTTCTTT
CSVYHMNTEAFF
>NA|TRBJ2-2|TRBD2|TRBV19
TGTGCCAGTAGCCTTGGACTAGCAGACGAGCTGTTTTTT
CASSLGLADELFF
>NA|TRBJ2-5|NA|TRBV6-4
TGTGCCAGCAGTTACCTACGGGGATTTCTGGAGACCCAGTACTTC
CASSYLRGFLETQYF
>NA|TRBJ2-1|TRBD1|TRBV10-2
TGCGCCAGCAGACCAGGACAGGGGTCCCATGAGCAGTTCTTC
CASRPGQGSHEQFF
>once|TRBJ2-2|TRBD2|TRBV5-1
TGCGCCAGCCACTGGGGGGGACCTAGCAGGACCGGGGAGCTGTTTTTT
CASHWGGPSRTGELFF
>NA|TRBJ1-4|NA|TRBV7-8
TGTGCCAGCAGCCCGACTCAGGCTAATGAAAAACTGTTTTTT
CASSPTQANEKLFF
>NA|TRBJ2-7|NA|TRBV6-8
TGTGCCAGCAGTTACAAGGGGACTGAAGGGCATTACGAGCAGTACTTC
CASSYKGTEGHYEQYF